Listed here are 14 T cell receptor beta chains from one sample, sequenced in a study of CD8+ T cells in alopecia areata. Following RNA extraction, reverse transcription yielded cDNA that acted as the sequencing template. TCRdb's table, derived via immunoSEQ multiplex PCR, lists solely in-frame clones and lacks some. The sample has about 69,000 clones, roughly 60% seen once. Sequenced material: CD8+ T cells sorted from blood, taken at week 0. Receptor source: a human donor with alopecia areata.

The J gene is TRBJ2-1, the V gene TRBV29-1; D not resolved. The V end lost 7 bases, the J end lost 5 bases, and 6 bases lay between the germline ends. The CDR3 is made up of 10 amino acids. Germline V gene data show CDR1 as SQVTM and CDR2 as ANQGSEA. The CDR3 sequence is CSAEHNEQFF. The DNA of the CDR3 is TGCAGCGCCGAGCACAATGAGCAGTTCTTC.

The chain is built from TRBV15 and TRBJ2-5; 11 bases match TRBD2. This CDR3 is 14 amino acids long. The V gene's germline CDR1 is LNHNV and CDR2 YYDKDF (reference sequence). The V and J ends lost 9 bases and 4 bases, in that order; junction bases with no gene match: 7. CDR3 DNA: TGTGCCACACGACTAGCGGGACGGTTAGAGACCCAGTACTTC. Its translation is CATRLAGRLETQYF.

V gene TRBV6-5 combines with J gene TRBJ1-2; D is perhaps TRBD1 (5 bases). This CDR3 is 14 amino acids long. The germline V and J ends were trimmed by 11 bases and 0 bases, with 16 bases remaining between them. Germline-derived CDR1 and CDR2 are MNHEY and SVGAGI. The CDR3 DNA is TGTGCCGCTCACGAACAGACAGCTAACTATGGCTACACCTTC. Protein sequence: CAAHEQTANYGYTF.

This clone has a count of ten or more. A much larger clonotype is one base distant, so this may be a read error. In the same sample, other DNA sequences code for this CDR3. The rearrangement joins TRBV6-5 to TRBJ2-2; D not certain. The CDR3 covers 12 residues. Germline CDR1 is MNHEY and CDR2 is SVGAGI. The ends were cut back, 4 bases at V and 7 bases at J, with 7 bases in the middle. DNA of the CDR3: TGTGCCAGCAGTTTAGTAGACGGGGAGCTGTTTTTT. It is translated as CASSLVDGELFF.

In this sample, this clone turned up a few times. The V gene is TRBV4-3, the J gene TRBJ2-3; 10 bases match TRBD2. Germline CDR1 reads LGHNA; CDR2 reads YSLEER. Losses at the gene ends were 0 bases for V and 1 base for J; bases not matched to a gene: 10. The CDR3 contains 19 residues. The DNA for the CDR3 is TGCGCCAGCAGCCAAGACTCCATAGCGGGAGGTGGGGGCACAGATACGCAGTATTTT. It specifies CASSQDSIAGGGGTDTQYF.

This clone was recorded only once. The genes are TRBV2 and TRBJ2-7, with 8 bases identical to TRBD2. This CDR3 is 15 amino acids long. CDR1 is SNHLY, CDR2 FYNNEI, per germline. The trim removed 3 bases at V and 0 bases at J, leaving 4 bases unmatched. CDR3 region: CASSEERGPSYEQYF. CDR3 coding DNA: TGTGCCAGCAGTGAGGAGCGGGGGCCCTCCTACGAGCAGTACTTC.

V and J are TRBV13 and TRBJ2-3; D is tentatively TRBD1 or TRBD2 (7 bases each). The CDR3 has 14 residues. V lost 5 bases and J 2 bases, leaving 11 bases between the germline ends. Germline V gives CDR1 PRHDT, CDR2 FYEKMQ (reference sequence). This chain's CDR3 is CASSPGGVTDTQYF. The CDR3 nucleotides read TGTGCCAGCAGCCCAGGGGGGGTCACAGATACGCAGTATTTT.

The genes are TRBV5-1 and TRBJ2-7, with 9 bases that match TRBD2. V lost 4 bases, J lost 5 bases, and 10 bases stayed unmatched. The CDR3 spans 15 residues. Germline lookup yields CDR1 SGHRS and CDR2 YFSETQ. The CDR3 DNA is TGCGCCAGCAGCCCCGAGATAGCGGGGGATCACGAGCAGTACTTC. Protein sequence: CASSPEIAGDHEQYF.

In nucleotides, the CDR3 is TGCAGCGTTGAAGATCGCGACGACACCGGGGAGCTGTTTTTT. Amino acids: CSVEDRDDTGELFF. The V and J genes are TRBV29-1 and TRBJ2-2; no definite D call. CDR1 is SQVTM and CDR2 is ANQGSEA in the germline V gene. The CDR3 has 14 residues. The V and J ends lost 0 bases and 3 bases respectively, with 8 bases between them.

The V gene is TRBV10-3, the J gene TRBJ2-3; D not certain. The CDR3 runs to 11 residues. The germline V gene encodes CDR1 ENHRY and CDR2 SYGVKD. V was clipped by 6 bases and J by 3 bases, with 4 bases between them. CDR3 coding DNA: TGTGCCATCAGACAAACAGATACGCAGTATTTT. Translation gives CAIRQTDTQYF.

The chain carries TRBV30 and TRBJ2-3; possibly TRBD1 for D (5 bases). The V end lost 2 bases, the J end lost 6 bases, and 18 bases lay between the germline ends. This CDR3 contains 15 residues. CDR1 and CDR2 from the germline V gene are GTSNPN and SVGIG (reference sequence). The CDR3 sequence is CAWSPGRGGRDTQYF. CDR3 bases: TGTGCCTGGAGTCCCGGAAGGGGCGGTCGGGATACGCAGTATTTT.

The chain recombines TRBV13 with TRBJ2-3, with D unclear. The CDR3 is 16 amino acids. The V end was cut by 3 bases, the J end by 1 base, with 14 bases between. Germline CDR1 and CDR2: PRHDT and FYEKMQ (reference sequence). CDR3 residues: CASSFMNSYRTDTQYF. The CDR3 nucleotides are TGTGCCAGCAGCTTTATGAATTCTTACCGCACAGATACGCAGTATTTT.

The chain employs TRBV29-1 and TRBJ2-7; tentatively, D is TRBD1 (5 bases). This CDR3 is 12 amino acids long. Germline CDR1 is SQVTM and CDR2 is ANQGSEA. Between the trimmed V and J ends, which lost 0 bases and 5 bases, there was a span of 8 bases. In DNA form, the CDR3 reads TGCAGCGTTGAAGAGGGGCATCACGAGCAGTACTTC. Amino acid sequence: CSVEEGHHEQYF.

The CDR3 sequence: CAWITRANTEAFF. Written as DNA, the CDR3 is TGTGCCTGGATCACGAGGGCGAACACTGAAGCTTTCTTT. The genes are TRBV30 and TRBJ1-1; D remains unclear. CDR3 size: 13 residues. CDR1 and CDR2 (germline): GTSNPN, SVGIG (reference sequence). With 4 bases removed from V and 1 base from J, the gap between germline ends came to 10 bases.